Below, 7 T cell receptor beta chains from the same sample are listed, as sequenced in a study of control samples from healthy donors and cancer patients. TCRdb keeps only in-frame clones here, not all; method: immunoSEQ multiplex PCR. This sample has hundreds of thousands of clones; 80% to 95% occur once, and the top ten carry 6% to 7%. The sample consisted of PBMCs. These TCRs come from a man aged 40-50 years with head and neck cancer.

The gene calls are TRBV12-1 and TRBJ1-1. TRBV12-1 is deemed a pseudogene. CDR3 size: 20 residues. CDR3 amino acids: CASSLLEALPMQLQGTEAFF. In DNA form, the CDR3 reads TGTGCCAGCAGCCTATTAGAGGCCCTCCCGATGCAACTCCAAGGCACTGAAGCTTTCTTT.

The chain couples TRBV6-1 to TRBJ1-1; D gene unclear. This CDR3 region has 15 residues. Trimming removed 2 bases at V and 0 bases at J, with 10 bases between. The germline gives CDR1 MNHNS, CDR2 SASEGT. The CDR3 DNA sequence: TGTGCCAGCAGTGAAAGATCGGCTATGAACACTGAAGCTTTCTTT. Protein sequence: CASSERSAMNTEAFF.

To note about this clone: It may be a read error: a sequence one base away is much more abundant. The J gene is TRBJ1-5, the V gene TRBV27, with 8 bases identical to TRBD1. Germline V lookup: CDR1 MNHEY, CDR2 SMNVEV (reference sequence). The CDR3 covers 15 residues. With V trimmed by 4 bases and J by 5 bases, 7 bases remained unmatched. The CDR3 protein is CASSSGQGAYQPQHF. The CDR3 region has the DNA TGTGCCAGCAGTTCCGGGCAGGGGGCTTATCAGCCCCAGCATTTT.

This clone was detected only once. V gene TRBV7-9 combines with J gene TRBJ1-3; TRBD1 matches at 12 bases. The J segment lost 3 bases and the V segment lost 5 bases, leaving 8 bases of the junction unmatched. Germline-derived CDR1 and CDR2 are SEHNR and FQNEAQ (reference sequence). The CDR3 consists of 17 residues. CDR3 residues: CASSNRDRGLVGNTIYF. The CDR3 nucleotides are TGTGCCAGCAGCAACCGGGACAGGGGGCTAGTTGGAAACACCATATATTTT.

This chain links TRBV28 with TRBJ1-6; D unclear. The ends were cut back, 8 bases at V and 7 bases at J, with 15 bases in the middle. Looked up from germline, CDR1 is MDHEN and CDR2 is SYDVKM. CDR3 length: 14 residues. This CDR3 is CASGFGQLNSPLHF. The CDR3, as DNA: TGTGCCAGCGGATTTGGGCAGTTGAATTCACCCCTCCACTTT.

As DNA, the CDR3 is TGCGCCAGCAGCCAAGATGGAAGGGCCCCCTCCTACGAGCAGTACTTC. Translated: CASSQDGRAPSYEQYF. The chain combines TRBV4-1 with TRBJ2-7; D ambiguous. This CDR3 is 16 amino acids long. Germline-derived CDR1 and CDR2 are MGHRA and YSYEKL. Deletions cut 0 bases from V and 0 bases from J, with 12 bases between.

This rearrangement joins TRBV6-5 to TRBJ2-1, with 10 bases aligning to TRBD2. This CDR3 has 15 amino acids. The germline gives CDR1 MNHEY, CDR2 SVGAGI. V was pared by 8 bases and J by 7 bases, with 11 bases of the junction left unmatched. The CDR3 here is CASHSAGGRGNEQFF. CDR3 bases: TGTGCCAGCCATTCAGCGGGGGGGCGAGGGAATGAGCAGTTCTTC.